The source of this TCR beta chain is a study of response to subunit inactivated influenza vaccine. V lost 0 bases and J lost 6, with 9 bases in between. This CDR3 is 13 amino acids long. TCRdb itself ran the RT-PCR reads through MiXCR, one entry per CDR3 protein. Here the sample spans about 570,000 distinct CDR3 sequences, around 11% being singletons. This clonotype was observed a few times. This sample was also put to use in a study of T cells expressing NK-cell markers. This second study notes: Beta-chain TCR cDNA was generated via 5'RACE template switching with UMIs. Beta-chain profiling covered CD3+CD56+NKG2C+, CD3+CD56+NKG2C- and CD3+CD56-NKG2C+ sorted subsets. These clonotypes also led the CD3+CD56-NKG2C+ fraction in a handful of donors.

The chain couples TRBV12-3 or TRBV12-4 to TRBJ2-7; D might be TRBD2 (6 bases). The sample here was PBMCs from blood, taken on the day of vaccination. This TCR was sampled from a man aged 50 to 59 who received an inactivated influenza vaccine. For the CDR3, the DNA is TGTGCCAGCAGTTTAGCGGGGGGTGCCGAGCAGTACTTC. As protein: CASSLAGGAEQYF.